The clone carrying this TCR beta chain was picked up a small number of times. The SP2 primer and nested alpha and beta constant region primers amplified ligated cDNA in four rounds. TCRdb called the 5' RACE reads again in MiXCR, with one record for every CDR3 protein. This sample has 55,000 to 70,000 distinct CDR3 sequences, with 6% to 8.5% found just once. A UMI-containing oligonucleotide was joined by 3' ligation to the TCR cDNA template. Cells were not sorted; total RNA input targeted about 1 to 1000 ng. The entry originates in a study of naive and memory T cell subsets. The receptor comes from a female donor in good health.

This CDR3 is CSASNGAGTEAFF. In DNA, the CDR3 is TGCAGTGCTAGTAATGGGGCGGGCACTGAAGCTTTCTTT. The chain combines TRBV20-1 with TRBJ1-1, with D maybe TRBD1 (5 bases). Germline V lookup: CDR1 DFQATT, CDR2 SNEGSKA (reference sequence). Trimming pared 3 bases from V and 4 bases from J, leaving 12 bases between. This CDR3 is 13 amino acids long.